This is a list of T cell receptor beta chains from one sample in a study of shared clonotypes between healthy human individuals. Data came from immunoSEQ multiplex PCR; TCRdb stores just in-frame clones and leaves some out. The profile shows roughly 2,500,000 clones, 93% of them singletons. Sequenced sample: naive CD4+ T cells from PBMCs. Every receptor here comes from a man aged 18 to 35 in good health. Some clones in this sample may be carry-over from other donors' samples. CDR3s leave out the opening cysteine and the closing phenylalanine or tryptophan. Fields, in order: V gene, clone size, CDR3 length, J gene, CDR3 protein. Not every row has a clone size; where given, it reads once, few, many or a size class.

v_gene: TRBV7-9
abundance: NA
len: 12
j_gene: TRBJ1-1
CDR3aa: ASSLVSGNTEAF

v_gene: TRBV29-1
abundance: NA
len: 15
j_gene: TRBJ2-1
CDR3aa: SVPPGLAGTSYNEQF

v_gene: TRBV29-1
abundance: NA
len: 10
j_gene: TRBJ1-4
CDR3aa: SVVGKEEKLF

v_gene: TRBV7-3
abundance: NA
len: 14
j_gene: TRBJ2-1
CDR3aa: ASSLSPLAGVNEQF

v_gene: TRBV2
abundance: NA
len: 12
j_gene: TRBJ2-5
CDR3aa: ASSVGGSKETQY

v_gene: TRBV7-2
abundance: few
len: 10
j_gene: TRBJ2-5
CDR3aa: ASSLEMETQY

v_gene: TRBV6-1
abundance: NA
len: 13
j_gene: TRBJ1-2
CDR3aa: ASSEAGGAPGGYT

v_gene: TRBV28
abundance: NA
len: 13
j_gene: TRBJ2-6
CDR3aa: ASRSRGTGANVLT

v_gene: TRBV11-2
abundance: once
len: 12
j_gene: TRBJ2-2
CDR3aa: AIRDGLWTGELF

v_gene: TRBV7-6
abundance: NA
len: 13
j_gene: TRBJ2-5
CDR3aa: ASSLSPLLGETQY